The 26 T cell receptor beta chains listed next were all sequenced from one sample in a study of regulatory T cells in long-lasting Graves disease. Investigators prepared the TCR beta libraries by applying iRepertoire HTBI primers and Arm-PCR of CDR3 regions. TCRdb itself ran the multiplex PCR reads through MiXCR, one entry per CDR3 protein. The sample holds over 450,000 distinct CDR3 sequences, approximately 12% seen once. As for time point: newly diagnosed GD, antithyroid drugs for less than 3 months. From RNA extracted from PBMCs, the TCR library was made. These data also formed part of another study, on T cells in Graves' hyperthyroidism and ophthalmopathy.

The sequencing here drew on peripheral blood mononuclear cells (PBMCs), taken at new diagnosis, from a patient treated with antithyroid drugs. These receptors all come from a young woman with Graves disease.

This clonotype was counted many times. The chain carries TRBV20-1 and TRBJ2-2, with D hard to call. Germline CDR1 reads DFQATT; CDR2 reads SNEGSKA (reference sequence). V was clipped by 3 bases and J by 4 bases, with 6 bases between them. The CDR3 length is 12 residues. The CDR3 DNA sequence: TGCAGTGCTAGCCGCGGCACCGGGGAGCTGTTTTTT. Residues: CSASRGTGELFF.

This clonotype appeared many times. The V gene is TRBV27, the J gene TRBJ2-3, with a tentative D call TRBD1 (6 bases). Germline V gene sequence: CDR1 MNHEY, CDR2 SMNVEV (reference sequence). V lost 3 bases, J lost 0 bases, and 13 bases lay in between. The CDR3 covers 16 residues. The CDR3 coding sequence is TGTGCCAGCAGTTTTTGGGGGCAGGGTAGCACAGATACGCAGTATTTT. This codes for CASSFWGQGSTDTQYF.

The sample holds many counts of this clonotype. The V gene is TRBV28, the J gene TRBJ2-7; 8 bases are shared with TRBD2. Losses at the gene ends were 3 bases for V and 3 bases for J; bases not matched to a gene: 7. The CDR3 is made up of 15 amino acids. CDR1 is MDHEN, CDR2 SYDVKM, per germline. This CDR3 is CASSFWSGRFYEQYF. The CDR3, as DNA: TGTGCCAGCAGTTTCTGGAGCGGGAGATTCTACGAGCAGTACTTC.

This clonotype was counted many times. The rearrangement links TRBV20-1 to TRBJ2-6; no clear D gene. CDR1 and CDR2 (germline): DFQATT, SNEGSKA (reference sequence). The CDR3 contains 16 residues. The germline V and J ends were trimmed by 3 bases and 1 base, with 13 bases remaining between them. The CDR3 DNA reads TGCAGTGCTAGTATCCCGGGTGCGTCTGGGGCCAACGTCCTGACTTTC. This sequence encodes CSASIPGASGANVLTF.

This clonotype was seen many times. J is TRBJ2-5 and V is TRBV10-1; D is unclear. The CDR3 covers 14 residues. The germline V and J ends were trimmed by 0 bases and 4 bases, with 9 bases remaining between them. Germline CDR1 WNHNN, CDR2 SYGVQD (reference sequence). The CDR3 sequence is CASSESSPPETQYF. The CDR3 nucleotides read TGCGCCAGCAGTGAGTCGTCTCCCCCAGAGACCCAGTACTTC.

V gene TRBV6-2 or TRBV6-3 combines with J gene TRBJ2-3, with 9 bases matching TRBD1. This CDR3 region has 17 residues. The ends lost 6 bases at V and 2 bases at J; junction bases unmatched: 12. Germline assignment: CDR1 MNHEY and CDR2 SVGEGT. CDR3 in DNA: TGTGCCAGCAGCTCCCTTGTGGGACAGGGCTTCACAGATACGCAGTATTTT. Its protein product is CASSSLVGQGFTDTQYF.

This clonotype appeared a few times. The chain combines TRBV4-2 with TRBJ2-5, with 9 bases aligning to TRBD1. This CDR3 region has 15 residues. The ends lost 5 bases at V and 4 bases at J; junction bases unmatched: 8. Per germline, CDR1 LGHNA and CDR2 YNFKEQ. As DNA, the CDR3 is TGTGCCAGCAGCTACGGACAGGGGCCGGGAGAGACCCAGTACTTC. Protein: CASSYGQGPGETQYF.

This clonotype was seen many times. The V and J genes are TRBV11-1 and TRBJ2-1; 10 bases agree with TRBD1. Germline values: CDR1 SGHAT, CDR2 FQDESV (reference sequence). J gave up 6 bases and V 5 bases, and 4 bases lay outside the gene matches. The CDR3 extends over 14 amino acids. The CDR3 region has the DNA TGTGCCAGCAGCCCATGGACAGGGGGCAATGAGCAGTTCTTC. Translated: CASSPWTGGNEQFF.

This clonotype appeared a few times. The chain recombines TRBV19 with TRBJ2-1; 11 positions match TRBD2. The length of the CDR3 is 15 residues. The ends lost 3 bases at V and 6 bases at J; junction bases unmatched: 4. Germline V gene data show CDR1 as LNHDA and CDR2 as SQIVND (reference sequence). DNA for the CDR3: TGTGCCAGTAGTATCACTAGCGGGAGTGTCAATGAGCAGTTCTTC. Its translation: CASSITSGSVNEQFF.

This clonotype occurred many times. The gene calls are TRBV15 and TRBJ2-1; 7 bases line up with TRBD2. Losses at the gene ends were 0 bases for V and 4 bases for J; bases not matched to a gene: 15. In germline, CDR1 is LNHNV, CDR2 YYDKDF (reference sequence). The CDR3 covers 19 residues. CDR3: CATSRERGVIGTKYNEQFF. As DNA, the CDR3 is TGTGCCACCAGCAGAGAGAGGGGTGTTATCGGGACTAAATACAATGAGCAGTTCTTC.

This clonotype occurred many times. The chain combines TRBV6-1 with TRBJ2-2; 8 bases match TRBD2. This CDR3 has 15 residues. Per the germline V gene, CDR1 is MNHNS and CDR2 is SASEGT. Trimming cost V 7 bases and J 4 bases; bases outside gene matches: 8. CDR3 sequence (DNA): TGTGCCAGCAACGGCTTAGCGGGATTCACCGGGGAGCTGTTTTTT. Residues: CASNGLAGFTGELFF.

This clonotype was seen a few times. The J gene is TRBJ1-4, the V gene TRBV15; the D is unclear. CDR3 length: 14 residues. Trimming cost V 3 bases and J 4 bases, with 9 bases left between them. CDR1 is LNHNV, CDR2 YYDKDF, per germline (reference sequence). CDR3 protein: CATSSRRSNEKLFF. The CDR3 bases are TGTGCCACCAGCAGTCGTCGGAGTAATGAAAAACTGTTTTTT.

This clonotype was observed a handful of times. V usage is TRBV24-1 and J usage is TRBJ2-7, with 8 bases lining up with TRBD1. With 9 bases clipped from V and 4 bases from J, the junction kept 10 bases outside the gene matches. The CDR3 runs to 14 residues. Germline V lookup: CDR1 KGHDR, CDR2 SFDVKD. CDR3 sequence: CATAPGQESYEQYF. CDR3 in DNA: TGTGCCACCGCACCGGGACAGGAGAGTTACGAGCAGTACTTC.

This clonotype was seen only a few times. The chain combines TRBV6-5 with TRBJ2-7; D uncertain. V was pared by 4 bases and J by 2 bases, with 12 bases between. CDR3 size: 14 residues. Per germline, CDR1 MNHEY and CDR2 SVGAGI. CDR3 sequence: CASSSIGYPYEQYF. CDR3 nucleotides: TGTGCCAGCAGTTCTATTGGTTACCCCTACGAGCAGTACTTC.

The J gene is TRBJ2-3, the V gene TRBV7-9; D call uncertain. V was trimmed by 8 bases and J by 8 bases, leaving 23 bases between them. CDR1 SEHNR and CDR2 FQNEAQ come from the germline V gene (reference sequence). CDR3 size: 15 residues. The CDR3 sequence: CASGNEPLGVGTQYF. The CDR3 region has the DNA TGTGCCAGCGGTAACGAACCTCTAGGAGTTGGTACGCAGTATTTT.

This clonotype was observed a few times. V is TRBV9 and J is TRBJ2-7, with D tentatively TRBD2 (6 bases). V lost 0 bases and J lost 0, with 10 bases in between. CDR3 size: 15 residues. Germline V gene data show CDR1 as SGDLS and CDR2 as YYNGEE. The CDR3 protein is CASSVGGDFSYEQYF. CDR3 nucleotides: TGTGCCAGCAGCGTAGGGGGGGACTTCTCCTACGAGCAGTACTTC.

This clonotype was counted a few times. It differs at one base from a far larger clone, so likely a read error. The V gene is TRBV11-2, the J gene TRBJ2-4, with D possibly being TRBD2 (6 bases). The V end was cut by 6 bases, the J end by 13 bases, with 22 bases between. Germline V gene data show CDR1 as SGHAT and CDR2 as FQNNGV. The CDR3 is 14 residues long. The CDR3 loop reads CASRRRDWNNEQYF. The DNA of the CDR3 is TGTGCCAGCAGGCGGCGGGACTGGAACAATGAGCAGTACTTC.

This clonotype was picked up a small number of times. The chain is built from TRBV4-2 and TRBJ2-7; 7 nucleotides match TRBD1. Germline assignment: CDR1 LGHNA and CDR2 YNFKEQ. V shed 2 bases, J shed 4 bases, and the junction held 11 bases outside the gene matches. The CDR3 sequence is 16 residues long. The CDR3 DNA reads as TGTGCCAGCAGCCAATTCCCCGGGACAGTGGAATACGAGCAGTACTTC. It is translated as CASSQFPGTVEYEQYF.

This clonotype was seen ten or more times. This chain joins TRBV6-2 or TRBV6-3 and TRBJ1-5; possible D gene TRBD1, 6 bases. Germline assignment: CDR1 MNHEY and CDR2 SVGEGT. V dropped 7 bases and J dropped 5 bases, with 12 bases sitting between them. CDR3 length: 13 residues. The CDR3, as DNA: TGTGCCAGCAACCTCAGGGGAGATCAGCCCCAGCATTTT. Protein: CASNLRGDQPQHF.

This clonotype was picked up many times. J is TRBJ2-7 and V is TRBV30; possible D gene TRBD1, 5 bases. Looked up from germline, CDR1 is GTSNPN and CDR2 is SVGIG (reference sequence). The CDR3 has 12 residues. The V gene lost 2 bases and the J gene lost 3 bases, with 8 bases spanning the gap. CDR3 amino acids: CAWSSGNYEQYF. For the CDR3, the DNA is TGTGCCTGGAGTTCAGGGAACTACGAGCAGTACTTC.

This clonotype was counted at least ten times. V gene TRBV30 combines with J gene TRBJ1-6; 10 positions match TRBD1. Per germline, CDR1 GTSNPN and CDR2 SVGIG (reference sequence). This CDR3 comprises 13 residues. Trimming at V came to 3 bases and at J to 9 bases, leaving 2 bases not matched to a gene. The CDR3 coding sequence is TGTGCCTGGAGGGGACAGGGGCTTTCACCCCTCCACTTT. This gives the protein CAWRGQGLSPLHF.

This clonotype appeared many times. DNA for the CDR3: TGTGCCAGCAGCACGAAACAGGGCTCTAATGAAAAACTGTTTTTT. It translates to CASSTKQGSNEKLFF. V gene TRBV5-4 combines with J gene TRBJ1-4, with TRBD1 as a possible D gene (6 bases). Trimming cost V 4 bases and J 3 bases, with 13 bases left between them. CDR3 length: 15 residues. Germline loops: CDR1 SGHNT, CDR2 YYREEE (reference sequence).

This clonotype came up many times. This chain uses TRBV2 with TRBJ1-2, with 8 bases identical to TRBD1. The germline V gene has CDR1 SNHLY and CDR2 FYNNEI. The CDR3 is 15 residues long. V lost 5 bases to trimming and J lost 8 bases; unmatched junction nucleotides: 13. In DNA form, the CDR3 reads TGTGCCAGCAGTCGGAGACGACAGGGGCCGGCGGGCTACACCTTC. It is translated as CASSRRRQGPAGYTF.

This clonotype appeared a few times. A much larger clone is a single base away; this may be a read error. The V and J genes are TRBV9 and TRBJ2-7; D could derive from TRBD1 or TRBD2 (6 bases each). The CDR3 spans 16 residues. Germline V gene sequence: CDR1 SGDLS, CDR2 YYNGEE. Trimming cost V 7 bases and J 4 bases, with 24 bases left between them. CDR3 amino acids: CASGEGGQRVPYEQYF. The CDR3 bases are TGTGCCAGCGGCGAGGGGGGCCAGAGGGTTCCTTACGAGCAGTACTTC.

This clonotype was recorded many times. The gene calls are TRBV2 and TRBJ2-3; D might be TRBD2 (5 bases). Germline CDR1 and CDR2: SNHLY and FYNNEI. V was shortened by 6 bases and J by 0 bases, with 10 bases between the two germline ends. The CDR3 has 14 amino acids. CDR3 nucleotides: TGTGCCAGCAGAGAGCGGATTAGCACAGATACGCAGTATTTT. Protein: CASRERISTDTQYF.

This clonotype was seen ten or more times. This chain connects TRBV10-3 to TRBJ2-2; possibly TRBD1 for D (6 bases). Between the trimmed V and J ends, which lost 10 bases and 4 bases, there was a span of 13 bases. Germline values: CDR1 ENHRY, CDR2 SYGVKD. This CDR3 contains 13 residues. The CDR3: CATKTGSTGELFF. CDR3 in DNA: TGTGCCACGAAGACAGGTAGCACCGGGGAGCTGTTTTTT.